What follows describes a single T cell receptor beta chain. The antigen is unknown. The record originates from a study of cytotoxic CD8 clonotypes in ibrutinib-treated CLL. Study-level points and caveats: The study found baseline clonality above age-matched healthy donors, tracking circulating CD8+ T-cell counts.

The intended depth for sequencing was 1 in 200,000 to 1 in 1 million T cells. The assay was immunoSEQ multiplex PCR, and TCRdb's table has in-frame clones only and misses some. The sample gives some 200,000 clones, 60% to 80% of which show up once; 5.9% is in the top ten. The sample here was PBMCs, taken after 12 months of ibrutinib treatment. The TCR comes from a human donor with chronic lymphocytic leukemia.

The CDR3 protein is CASSLEAPPGGTWSPLHF. The CDR3 DNA is TGTGCCAGCAGTTTAGAAGCCCCACCAGGGGGCACATGGTCACCCCTCCACTTT. The chain carries TRBV27 and TRBJ1-6; 8 bases agree with TRBD1. The CDR3 covers 18 residues. Per the germline V gene, CDR1 is MNHEY and CDR2 is SMNVEV (reference sequence). J gave up 10 bases and V 2 bases, and 16 bases lay outside the gene matches.